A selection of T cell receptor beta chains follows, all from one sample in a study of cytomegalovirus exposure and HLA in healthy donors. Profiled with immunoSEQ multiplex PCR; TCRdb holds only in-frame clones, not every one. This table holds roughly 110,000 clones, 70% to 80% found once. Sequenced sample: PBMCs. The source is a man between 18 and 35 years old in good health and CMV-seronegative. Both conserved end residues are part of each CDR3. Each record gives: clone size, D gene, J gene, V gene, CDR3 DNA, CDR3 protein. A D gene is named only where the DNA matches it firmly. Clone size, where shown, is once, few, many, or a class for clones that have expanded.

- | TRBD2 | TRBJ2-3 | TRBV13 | TGTGCCAGCAGCTGGACTAGCGGGGGCCCCAGCACAGATACGCAGTATTTT | CASSWTSGGPSTDTQYF
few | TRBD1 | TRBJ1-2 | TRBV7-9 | TGTGCCAGCAGCCCACGACAGGGAGGCTACACCTTC | CASSPRQGGYTF
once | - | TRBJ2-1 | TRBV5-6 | TGTGCCAGCAGCATAGGTGTCGTGCAGGTGAACTACAATGAGCAGTTCTTC | CASSIGVVQVNYNEQFF
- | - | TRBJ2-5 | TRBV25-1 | TGTGCCAGCAGTGAGCCAGGGGCGGAGACCCAGTACTTC | CASSEPGAETQYF
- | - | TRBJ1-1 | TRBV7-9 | TGTTCCAGCAGCCTACGTGGAGGTTACATGAACACTGAAGCTTTCTTT | CSSSLRGGYMNTEAFF
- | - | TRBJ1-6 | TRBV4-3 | TGCGCCAGCAGCCAGCTGGGAGAGGGCCATTCACCCCTCCACTTT | CASSQLGEGHSPLHF
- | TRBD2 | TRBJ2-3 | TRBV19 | TGTGCCAGTAGTGGCAGCGGGGGCCTTCGTCCCACAGATACGCAGTATTTT | CASSGSGGLRPTDTQYF
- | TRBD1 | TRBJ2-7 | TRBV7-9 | TGTGCCAGCAGCCGGACAGGAATCTACGAGCAGTACTTC | CASSRTGIYEQYF
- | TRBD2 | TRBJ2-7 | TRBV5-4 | TGTGCCAGCAGCTTGAGAGCGGGGGCCCCCTTGGAGCAGTACTTC | CASSLRAGAPLEQYF
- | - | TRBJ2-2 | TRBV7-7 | TGTGCCAGCAGCTTAGAGACTAGGGCCGGGGAGCTGTTTTTT | CASSLETRAGELFF
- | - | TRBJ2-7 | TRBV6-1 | TGTGCCAGCAGTGAAGCTCGACAGTGCCTCTACGAGCAGTACTTC | CASSEARQCLYEQYF
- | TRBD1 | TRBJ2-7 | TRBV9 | TGTGCCAGCAGCGCGGGGACAGGGGGCTCGAACTACGAGCAGTACTTC | CASSAGTGGSNYEQYF
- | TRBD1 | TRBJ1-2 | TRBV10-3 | TGTGCCATCAGTGCCCCTCAGACAGGGGTCTATGGCTACACCTTC | CAISAPQTGVYGYTF
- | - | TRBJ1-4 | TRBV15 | TGTGCCACCAGCAGAGATCGACAGACTTACGAAAAACTGTTTTTT | CATSRDRQTYEKLFF
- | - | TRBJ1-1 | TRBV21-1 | TGTGCCAGCAGCAAAGTCGTCAGGGGGACTGAAGCTTTCTTT | CASSKVVRGTEAFF
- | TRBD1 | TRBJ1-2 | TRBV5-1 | TGCGCCAGCAGCACCGGGGGACAGGGGATCGTCGACGGCTACCCCTTC | CASSTGGQGIVDGYPF
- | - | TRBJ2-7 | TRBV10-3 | TGTGCCATCAAAGACAACACCTACGAGCAGTACTTC | CAIKDNTYEQYF
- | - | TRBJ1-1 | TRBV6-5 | TGTGCCAGCAGTTATGGAGCCTCAAACACTGAAGCTTTCTTT | CASSYGASNTEAFF
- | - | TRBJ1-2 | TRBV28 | TGTGCCAGCCACAGCCGCTATGGCTACCCCTTC | CASHSRYGYPF
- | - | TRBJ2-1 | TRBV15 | TGTGCCACCAGCGGCAGGTCGCCCTCCTACAATGAGCAGTTCTTC | CATSGRSPSYNEQFF
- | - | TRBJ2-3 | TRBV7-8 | TGTGCCAGCAGCCCCCCGGGAAGCATGGGAGATACGCAGTATTTT | CASSPPGSMGDTQYF
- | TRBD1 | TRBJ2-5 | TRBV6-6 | TGTGCCAGCAGTCGACAAGGGGGCCTGGAGACCCAGTACTTC | CASSRQGGLETQYF
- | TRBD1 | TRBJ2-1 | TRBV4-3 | TGCGCCAGCAGCCATCTTTCACCGGGACAGGGGAGGGATGAGCAGTTCTTC | CASSHLSPGQGRDEQFF
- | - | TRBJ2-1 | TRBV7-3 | TGTGCCAGCAGCTTAAATTTCCGCAATGAGCAGTTCTTC | CASSLNFRNEQFF